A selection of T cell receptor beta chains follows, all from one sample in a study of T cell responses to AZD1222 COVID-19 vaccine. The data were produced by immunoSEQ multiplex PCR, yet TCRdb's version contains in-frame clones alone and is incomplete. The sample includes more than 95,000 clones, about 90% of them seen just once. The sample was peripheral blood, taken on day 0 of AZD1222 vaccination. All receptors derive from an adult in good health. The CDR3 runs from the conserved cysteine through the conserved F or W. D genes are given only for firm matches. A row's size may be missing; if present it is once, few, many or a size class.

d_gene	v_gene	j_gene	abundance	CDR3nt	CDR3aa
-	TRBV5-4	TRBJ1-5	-	TGTGCCAGCAGCTTATCAGGGACTCAGCCCCAGCATTTT	CASSLSGTQPQHF
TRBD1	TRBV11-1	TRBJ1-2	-	TGTGCCAGCAGCCGTAGCAGGGGGAGTAACTATGGCTACACCTTC	CASSRSRGSNYGYTF
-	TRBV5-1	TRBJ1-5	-	TGCGCCAGCAGCTGGGCCGGACTCGCTAATCAGCCCCAGCATTTT	CASSWAGLANQPQHF
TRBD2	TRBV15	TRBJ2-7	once	TGTGCCACCAGCAGAGATCTTGGGACTATAAGCTCCTACGAGCAGTACTTC	CATSRDLGTISSYEQYF
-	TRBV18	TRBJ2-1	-	TGTGCCAGCTCACTGGTCGGCGGGGATGAGCAGTTCTTC	CASSLVGGDEQFF
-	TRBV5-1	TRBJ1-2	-	TGCGCCAGCAGCTTGAGTGGGGCTGGGGCGAGCACCTTC	CASSLSGAGASTF
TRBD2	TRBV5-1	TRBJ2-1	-	TGCGCCAGCAGCTTGGGGAGCGGGGGCGCTTTGGATGAGCAGTTCTTC	CASSLGSGGALDEQFF
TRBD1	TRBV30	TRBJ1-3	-	TGTGCCTGGGGGGGAACAGGGGGTGGAAACACCATATATTTT	CAWGGTGGGNTIYF
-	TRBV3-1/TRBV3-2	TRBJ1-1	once	TGTGCCAGCAGCCGACGGGACGGGCTGACTGAAGCTTTCTTT	CASSRRDGLTEAFF
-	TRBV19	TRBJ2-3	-	TGTGCCAGTAGAAAGGAGGGGGCTCCAGATACGCAGTATTTT	CASRKEGAPDTQYF
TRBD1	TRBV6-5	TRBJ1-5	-	TGTGCCAGCACCCATAGACAGGGTCATCAGCCCCAGCATTTT	CASTHRQGHQPQHF